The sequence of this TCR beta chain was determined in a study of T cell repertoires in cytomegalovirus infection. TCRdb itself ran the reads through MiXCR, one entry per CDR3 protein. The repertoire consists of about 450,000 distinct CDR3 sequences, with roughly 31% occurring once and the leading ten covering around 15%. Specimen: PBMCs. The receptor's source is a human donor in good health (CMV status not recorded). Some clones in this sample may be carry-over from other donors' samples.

The CDR3 coding sequence is TGCAGCGTCCGGGAGAACACTGAAGCTTTCTTT. It codes for CSVRENTEAFF. The chain links TRBV29-1 to TRBJ1-1; no reliable D call. CDR3 length equals 11 residues. Germline-derived CDR1 and CDR2 are SQVTM and ANQGSEA. V gave up 6 bases and J gave up 1 base, with 6 bases separating them.